Listed here are 4 T cell receptor beta chains from one sample, sequenced in a study of cytomegalovirus exposure and HLA in healthy donors. Sequencing was performed with immunoSEQ multiplex PCR; in TCRdb, only in-frame clones are kept and a portion is missing. Of about 300,000 clones in the sample, around nine tenths were seen once. Specimen: PBMCs. The receptors originated from a young woman in good health and CMV-seronegative.

The rearrangement uses TRBV5-1 and TRBJ2-7, with D possibly being TRBD2 (5 bases). Trimming removed 4 bases from V and 2 bases from J, with 13 bases in between. The CDR3 has 14 residues. Per the germline V gene, CDR1 is SGHRS and CDR2 is YFSETQ. The chain's CDR3 is CASSAGLETYEQYF. The CDR3 DNA is TGCGCCAGCAGCGCGGGTCTAGAGACCTACGAGCAGTACTTC.

The chain is built from TRBV13 and TRBJ2-6, with 9 bases aligning to TRBD1. This CDR3 has 21 amino acids. V shed 5 bases and J 0 bases; nucleotides not matched to a gene: 17. Germline V gene data show CDR1 as PRHDT and CDR2 as FYEKMQ (reference sequence). The CDR3 is CASSLQGFRTGDNSGANVLTF. DNA of the CDR3: TGTGCCAGCAGCCTACAGGGCTTCCGGACAGGGGATAACTCTGGGGCCAACGTCCTGACTTTC.

The J gene is TRBJ2-3, the V gene TRBV29-1, with D maybe TRBD2 (5 bases). The CDR3 has 14 amino acids. Germline CDR1 is SQVTM and CDR2 is ANQGSEA. Trimming stripped 6 bases from V and 7 bases from J, with 20 bases between. The CDR3 sequence is CSVGRGLTGNTQYF. CDR3 bases: TGCAGCGTCGGTCGCGGTCTTACCGGGAATACGCAGTATTTT.

This chain uses TRBV27 with TRBJ2-7; 7 bases fit TRBD1. The CDR3 length is 14 residues. Unmatched junction bases numbered 4, after V lost 2 bases and J lost 3 bases. Germline V gene data show CDR1 as MNHEY and CDR2 as SMNVEV (reference sequence). The CDR3: CASSLGDRNYEQYF. CDR3 in DNA: TGTGCCAGCAGTTTAGGGGACAGAAACTACGAGCAGTACTTC.